This TCR beta chain was identified in a study of T-cell memory formation after mild COVID-19. Using constant-segment primers, 5'RACE produced TCR alpha and TCR beta cDNA libraries carrying sample barcodes and UMIs. TCRdb fed the 5' RACE reads into MiXCR, producing one record per CDR3 protein. Among a few hundred thousand distinct CDR3 sequences listed, less than 25% were seen once. This clonotype was counted at least ten times. Its target is not known. The study, taken as a whole, reports: CD4+ contracting clones were found mainly in CM and EM, and CD8+ ones in EMRA. CD4+ bias marked clones expanding day 15 to 37, unlike balanced contracting clones. The SARS-CoV-2 specificity of second-wave clones reaching peak at day 37 remained unverified.

CDR1 is LGHDT and CDR2 is YNNKEL in the germline V gene (reference sequence). Trimming removed 8 bases from V and 5 bases from J, with 15 bases in between. The CDR3 loop spans 13 amino acids. Source material: PBMCs or a T cell subset sorted from them (not recorded which). V is TRBV3-1 and J is TRBJ2-5, with D possibly TRBD1 on 5 matching bases. The TCR sequence derives from an adult woman who had mild COVID-19 (a few samples of this study predate the infection). Cell type and time point are not known. CDR3 sequence (DNA): TGTGCCAGCGAACCCGTGGGGCAGGAGACCCAGTACTTC. Protein product: CASEPVGQETQYF.